A selection of T cell receptor beta chains follows, all from one sample in a study of stem cell transplantation in POMP-related autoinflammatory disease. Profiled with immunoSEQ multiplex PCR; TCRdb holds only in-frame clones, not every one. The sample yields 30,000 or so clones, around 88% seen once. Sequencing was performed on CD4+ T cells from PBMCs, taken before stem cell transplantation. The origin of the receptors is a human donor with POMP-related autoinflammation and immune dysregulation (PRAID). The conserved cysteine and the conserved F or W are not part of the CDR3 here. Each record gives: V gene, J gene, CDR3 protein.

TRBV15,TRBJ1-5,ATSTGPGNQPQH
TRBV5-5,TRBJ2-1,ASSYLAGETYEQF
TRBV6-1,TRBJ1-5,ASEDRGLQPQH
TRBV7-2,TRBJ2-5,ASSLVGTGFGETQY
TRBV27,TRBJ2-1,ASRPPRGEQF
TRBV5-4,TRBJ1-6,ASSLKGPVGTLH
TRBV27,TRBJ1-6,ASSYVRDGSPLH
TRBV15,TRBJ2-7,ATSHPGSYEQY
TRBV2,TRBJ1-3,ASSIQGFGNTIY
TRBV19,TRBJ2-3,ASRDSRSTDTQY
TRBV4-1,TRBJ2-6,ASSQDSLSGANVLT
TRBV6-5,TRBJ1-3,ASKGQGPGNTIY
TRBV6-5,TRBJ2-7,ASSYSRVAEQY
TRBV10-1,TRBJ1-5,ASSQNSNQPQH
TRBV28,TRBJ2-7,ASSLYPGGKGGSPPYEQY
TRBV15,TRBJ1-5,ATSRARGGGPPQH
TRBV6-5,TRBJ2-1,ASSYRSRSYNEQF
TRBV5-4,TRBJ1-1,ASSLEDRRSEAF
TRBV5-1,TRBJ1-3,ASSFRGDGNTIY
TRBV29-1,TRBJ1-1,SVGTQGASEAF
TRBV27,TRBJ2-3,ASSLGNTDTQY
TRBV5-1,NA,ASRGDPREGEQY
TRBV6-1,TRBJ1-2,ASSVSTRGYT
TRBV30,TRBJ2-1,AWSVAGGFYNEQF
TRBV7-3,TRBJ2-1,ASSLTGLAGAYEQF
TRBV6-6,TRBJ2-2,ASSPVAVSNTGELF
TRBV19,TRBJ2-5,ASSIDLKGVETQY
TRBV5-1,TRBJ2-7,ASSSDGSSYEQY
TRBV5-6,TRBJ1-1,ASSPGVRNTEAF
TRBV27,TRBJ1-1,ATKNTEAF
TRBV2,TRBJ2-1,ASSLSYNEQF
TRBV28,TRBJ1-5,ASSLSSYSNQPQH
TRBV7-2,TRBJ2-3,ASSLGDSTDTQY
TRBV6-6,TRBJ1-2,ASSYQQGVDYGYT
TRBV6-1,TRBJ2-7,ASGTGVYEQY
TRBV6-6,TRBJ2-3,ASRSLEGTDTQY
TRBV7-9,TRBJ2-7,ASSSPQTGEGVYEQY
TRBV2,TRBJ2-3,ASGLERGPSTDTQY
TRBV21-1,TRBJ1-4,ASSKWPGREDEKLF
TRBV6-4,TRBJ2-3,ASSEIDRAGAQY
TRBV5-1,TRBJ2-7,ASSPVLAGGFHSYEQY
TRBV2,TRBJ1-3,ASRFQGPSGNTIY
TRBV5-6,TRBJ1-2,ASSPPRGRNYGYT
TRBV9,TRBJ2-5,ASSAGTGRQETQY
TRBV19,TRBJ1-4,ASMSSVGRLNEKLF
TRBV7-2,TRBJ1-1,ASSLAQDTEAF
TRBV5-5,TRBJ1-2,ASSLAPRQGGYGYT